A single sample is the source of the 19 T cell receptor beta chains below, sequenced in a study of T-cell memory formation after mild COVID-19. One entry per CDR3 protein, called by TCRdb with MiXCR from the 5' RACE reads. Found here are 50,000 or so distinct CDR3 sequences, less than 15% of them singletons; the top ten hold 20% to 25%. The specimen sequenced was PBMCs or a T cell subset sorted from them (not recorded which). These receptors came from a man between 18 and 29 years old who had mild COVID-19 (a few samples of this study predate the infection). Cell type and time point are not known.

Only a few counts were recorded for this clonotype. The CDR3 nucleotides read TGTGCCAGCAGCAACAGGGGAGGAAACACTGAAGCTTTCTTT. Its protein is CASSNRGGNTEAFF. The chain combines TRBV6-5 with TRBJ1-1; 7 nucleotides line up with TRBD1. The CDR3 has 14 residues. Germline V lookup: CDR1 MNHEY, CDR2 SVGAGI. The junction had 6 bases not matched to a gene; V was cut back by 6 bases and J by 2 bases.

This clonotype was seen only a few times. This chain uses TRBV6-5 with TRBJ2-2; D is possibly TRBD1 (6 bases). Germline V gene lookup returns CDR1 MNHEY and CDR2 SVGAGI. The V end was cut by 6 bases, the J end by 7 bases, with 12 bases between. The CDR3 runs 13 residues. CDR3 protein: CASRKQGGGELFF. The CDR3 DNA reads TGTGCCAGCAGGAAACAGGGCGGCGGGGAGCTGTTTTTT.

The rearrangement links TRBV7-2 to TRBJ1-1; D gene unclear. V was clipped by 5 bases and J by 7 bases, with 14 bases between them. The CDR3 is 13 amino acids. CDR1 is SGHTA and CDR2 is FQGNSA in the germline V gene. The CDR3 loop is CASSLVSLGEAFF. In DNA form, the CDR3 reads TGTGCCAGCAGCCTGGTTAGTTTAGGTGAAGCTTTCTTT. The full variable domain, its missing parts supplied by reference TRBV7-2 and TRBJ1-1, is GAGVSQSPSNKVTEKGKDVELRCDPISGHTALYWYRQSLGQGLEFLIYFQGNSAPDKSGLPSDRFSAERTGGSVSTLTIQRTQQEDSAVYLCASSLVSLGEAFFGQGTRLTVV.

The V gene is TRBV29-1, the J gene TRBJ1-6; no clear D. The germline V and J ends were trimmed by 3 bases and 7 bases, with 10 bases remaining between them. The CDR3 totals 13 residues. Germline V gene sequence: CDR1 SQVTM, CDR2 ANQGSEA. This chain's CDR3 is CSVEVSQNSPLHF. CDR3 nucleotide sequence: TGCAGCGTTGAGGTCAGCCAAAATTCACCCCTCCACTTT. The full variable domain, in which reference TRBV29-1 and TRBJ1-6 provide the parts outside the CDR3, is SAVISQKPSRDICQRGTSLTIQCQVDSQVTMMFWYRQQPGQSLTLIATANQGSEATYESGFVIDKFPISRPNLTFSTLTVSNMSPEDSSIYLCSVEVSQNSPLHFGNGTRLTVT.

This clonotype was detected a few times. V and J are TRBV7-9 and TRBJ1-4; D is possibly TRBD1 (6 bases). The CDR3 extends over 15 amino acids. Germline CDR1 reads SEHNR; CDR2 reads FQNEAQ (reference sequence). Trimming took off 5 bases at V and 8 bases at J, with 18 bases between the two ends. The DNA of the CDR3 is TGTGCCAGCAGCGACCCGACAGGAGTAAGAGAAAAACTGTTTTTT. Protein sequence: CASSDPTGVREKLFF.

This sequence joins TRBV28 and TRBJ2-3; 14 bases map to TRBD2. Looked up from germline, CDR1 is MDHEN and CDR2 is SYDVKM. Trimming cost V 5 bases and J 5 bases; bases outside gene matches: 12. This CDR3 region has 18 residues. CDR3: CASSLRRTSGGPGDTQYF. CDR3 DNA: TGTGCCAGCAGTCTGAGACGGACTAGCGGGGGGCCGGGAGATACGCAGTATTTT.

This clonotype was observed a few times. V is TRBV7-6 and J is TRBJ2-5; 11 positions match TRBD2. This CDR3 has 18 amino acids. CDR1 and CDR2 from the germline V gene are SGHVS and FNYEAQ. The ends lost 5 bases at V and 1 base at J; junction bases unmatched: 12. CDR3 nucleotides: TGTGCCAGCAGCCCAGGGTCTGGGACTAGCGGCACCCAAGAGACCCAGTACTTC. Amino acids: CASSPGSGTSGTQETQYF.

This clonotype was recorded a few times. The rearrangement uses TRBV10-3 and TRBJ1-4; D is uncertain. Trimming pared 2 bases from V and 13 bases from J, leaving 14 bases between. CDR3 length: 13 residues. In germline, CDR1 is ENHRY, CDR2 SYGVKD. Written as DNA, the CDR3 is TGTGCCATCAGTGAGGGAGTTTTTGAGGGACTGTTTTTT. Residues: CAISEGVFEGLFF.

This clonotype appeared many times. The rearrangement joins TRBV11-2 to TRBJ2-3; 8 positions match TRBD2. Germline-derived CDR1 and CDR2 are SGHAT and FQNNGV. This CDR3 spans 15 amino acids. J lost 4 bases, V lost 0 bases, and 3 bases had no gene match. Here the CDR3 reads CASSLERGASDTQYF. The CDR3 DNA reads as TGTGCCAGCAGCTTAGAGCGGGGGGCCTCAGATACGCAGTATTTT.

In this sample, this clonotype turned up a few times. The V call is TRBV11-3, the J call TRBJ2-1; possible D gene TRBD2, 6 bases. Germline CDR1 reads SGHNT; CDR2 reads YENEEA. The CDR3 spans 14 residues. Trimming pared 3 bases from V and 2 bases from J, leaving 8 bases between. This CDR3 is CASSFGGAYNEQFF. For the CDR3, the DNA is TGTGCCAGCAGCTTCGGAGGGGCCTACAATGAGCAGTTCTTC.

This clonotype was seen ten or more times. The chain uses TRBV29-1 and TRBJ2-5; D is perhaps TRBD2 (6 bases). The V gene's germline CDR1 is SQVTM and CDR2 ANQGSEA. The CDR3 is 12 residues long. Trimming stripped 7 bases from V and 1 base from J, with 10 bases between. CDR3 sequence (DNA): TGCAGCGGTGGGGGGACCCAAGAGACCCAGTACTTC. Protein: CSGGGTQETQYF. Supplemented by reference TRBV29-1 and TRBJ2-5, the full variable domain reads SAVISQKPSRDICQRGTSLTIQCQVDSQVTMMFWYRQQPGQSLTLIATANQGSEATYESGFVIDKFPISRPNLTFSTLTVSNMSPEDSSIYLCSGGGTQETQYFGPGTRLLVL.

The chain carries TRBV14 and TRBJ2-6; D possibly corresponds to TRBD1 (6 bases). CDR3 length: 15 amino acids. Germline CDR1 SGHDN, CDR2 FVKESK. Trimming cost V 4 bases and J 0 bases, with 7 bases left between them. CDR3 sequence reads: CASSPGHSGANVLTF. The DNA of the CDR3 is TGTGCCAGCAGCCCGGGACACTCTGGGGCCAACGTCCTGACTTTC.

This clonotype was seen a handful of times. The CDR3 protein is CASSGPNDNEQFF. CDR3 nucleotide sequence: TGTGCCAGCAGCGGGCCAAACGACAATGAGCAGTTCTTC. V usage is TRBV13 and J usage is TRBJ2-1; unclear D gene. Germline lookup yields CDR1 PRHDT and CDR2 FYEKMQ (reference sequence). The CDR3 totals 13 residues. The V gene lost 5 bases and the J gene lost 5 bases, with 10 bases spanning the gap.

The chain links TRBV5-1 to TRBJ1-2; 7 positions agree with TRBD1. CDR3 size: 13 residues. V shed 4 bases and J 4 bases; nucleotides not matched to a gene: 4. Per the germline V gene, CDR1 is SGHRS and CDR2 is YFSETQ. In DNA form, the CDR3 reads TGCGCCAGCAGCCCGGGACAGAGCTATGGCTACACCTTC. Amino acids: CASSPGQSYGYTF.

The chain uses TRBV7-2 and TRBJ2-3; TRBD2 aligns across 8 bases. V lost 8 bases, J lost 6 bases, and 10 bases stayed unmatched. The CDR3 totals 14 residues. Germline V CDR1 and CDR2: SGHTA, FQGNSA. In nucleotides, the CDR3 is TGTGCCAGCCGGAAACGACTAGCGACGGATACGCAGTATTTT. Translated: CASRKRLATDTQYF.

There are a few counts of this clonotype. This rearrangement joins TRBV7-3 to TRBJ2-7; D unresolved. This CDR3 is built from 13 residues. CDR1 and CDR2 (germline): SGHTA, FQGTGA. With 4 bases removed from V and 4 bases from J, the gap between germline ends came to 11 bases. The CDR3 protein is CASSSADGYEQYF. The CDR3 region has the DNA TGTGCCAGCAGCTCCGCAGACGGTTACGAGCAGTACTTC.

This clonotype was seen a handful of times. The chain combines TRBV18 with TRBJ2-3; the match to TRBD2 covers 8 bases. The V and J ends lost 3 bases and 5 bases, in that order; junction bases with no gene match: 10. Per germline, CDR1 KGHSH and CDR2 LQKENI. CDR3 size: 16 residues. The CDR3 here is CASSPRTAGDGDTQYF. The CDR3 DNA sequence: TGTGCCAGCTCACCCCGAACAGCGGGGGACGGAGATACGCAGTATTTT.

This chain links TRBV20-1 with TRBJ2-3; D gene unclear. The germline CDR1 and CDR2 sequences are DFQATT and SNEGSKA (reference sequence). Trimming shortened V by 6 bases and J by 0 bases, and 7 bases separated the two germline ends. The CDR3 length is 12 residues. The CDR3 DNA is TGCAGTGCCCCCCGAAGCACAGATACGCAGTATTTT. Translating gives CSAPRSTDTQYF.

This clonotype was detected ten times or more. This chain uses TRBV7-6 with TRBJ2-1; 9 bases are shared with TRBD2. This CDR3 is 15 amino acids long. The J segment lost 5 bases and the V segment lost 1 base, leaving 3 bases of the junction unmatched. Germline values: CDR1 SGHVS, CDR2 FNYEAQ. The CDR3 sequence is CASSLGLADNNEQFF. The CDR3 DNA follows: TGTGCCAGCAGCTTAGGACTAGCGGACAACAATGAGCAGTTCTTC.